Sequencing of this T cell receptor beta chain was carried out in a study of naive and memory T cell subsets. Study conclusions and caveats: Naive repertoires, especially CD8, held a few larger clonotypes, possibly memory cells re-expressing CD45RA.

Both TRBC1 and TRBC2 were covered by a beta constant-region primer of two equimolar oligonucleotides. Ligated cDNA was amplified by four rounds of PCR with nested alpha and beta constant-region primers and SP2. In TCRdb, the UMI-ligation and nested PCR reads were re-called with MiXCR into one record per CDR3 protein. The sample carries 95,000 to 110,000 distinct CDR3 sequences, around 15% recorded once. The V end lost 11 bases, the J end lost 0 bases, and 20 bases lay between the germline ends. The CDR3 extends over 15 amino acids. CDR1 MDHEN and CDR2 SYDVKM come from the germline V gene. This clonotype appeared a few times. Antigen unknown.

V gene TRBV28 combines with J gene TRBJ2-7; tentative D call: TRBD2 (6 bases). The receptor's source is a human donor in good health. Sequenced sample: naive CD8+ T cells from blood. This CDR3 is CASTDRGIPSYEQYF. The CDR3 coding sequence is TGTGCCTCGACAGATCGGGGGATCCCCTCCTACGAGCAGTACTTC.